One and the same sample provided the 2 T cell receptor beta chains below, sequenced in a study of T-cell reconstitution after alpha-beta-depleted transplantation in children. Unique molecular identifiers were incorporated when the TCRbeta library was constructed. A single record per CDR3 protein comes from TCRdb applying MiXCR to the PCR reads. The sample contains around 580,000 distinct CDR3 sequences, roughly 24% of which appear only once. Source: PBMCs, mostly from graft donor cells, taken 360 days after TCRalphabeta/CD19-depleted stem cell transplant. The receptors come from a boy under three years old who had a stem cell transplant for acute myeloid leukemia, so the T cells may come from the graft donor.

This clonotype was recorded a few times. The CDR3 bases are TGTGCCAGCAGTCTTCCCAACCGACGACAGGGGACCTCCTACGAGCAGTACGTC. It encodes CASSLPNRRQGTSYEQYV. This sequence joins TRBV12-3 or TRBV12-4 and TRBJ2-7; 8 bases map to TRBD1. The CDR3 spans 18 residues. Unmatched junction bases numbered 15, after V lost 5 bases and J lost 0 bases.

This clonotype was counted between two and nine times. The chain carries TRBV5-1 and TRBJ2-1; D may be TRBD2 (6 bases). The CDR3 length is 16 residues. V was pared by 5 bases and J by 4 bases, with 19 bases between. CDR1 and CDR2 (germline): SGHRS, YFSETQ. For the CDR3, the DNA is TGCGCCAGCAGACCCCCTACGGGGGAGAGGTACAATGAGCAGTTCTTC. This translates into CASRPPTGERYNEQFF.